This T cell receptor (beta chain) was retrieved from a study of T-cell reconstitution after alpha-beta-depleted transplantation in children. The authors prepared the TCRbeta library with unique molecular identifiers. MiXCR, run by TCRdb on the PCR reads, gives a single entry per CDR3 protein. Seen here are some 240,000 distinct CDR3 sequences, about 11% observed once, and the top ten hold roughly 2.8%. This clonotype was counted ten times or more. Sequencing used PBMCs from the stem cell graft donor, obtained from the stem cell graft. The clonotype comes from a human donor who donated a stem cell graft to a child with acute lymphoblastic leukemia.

The CDR3 DNA reads as TGTGCCAGCAGTCCCGGGTCGGTGAACACTGAAGCTTTCTTT. It translates to CASSPGSVNTEAFF. The V and J genes are TRBV6-5 and TRBJ1-1; D call uncertain. There are 14 residues in the CDR3. Germline CDR1 reads MNHEY; CDR2 reads SVGAGI. The ends were cut back, 5 bases at V and 0 bases at J, with 10 bases in the middle.